This T cell receptor beta chain emerged from a study of T cell changes during pregnancy in multiple sclerosis (dated by TCRdb to about 2019). For the study in its entirety: The study looked at changes in the T cell repertoire across pregnancy in women with multiple sclerosis.

Library preparation employed the immunoSEQ multiplex PCR assay. Entries here come from immuneACCESS through TCRdb and include only in-frame sequences with V and J called. Some clones fail to appear in such tables; in the studies checked, an unresolved V gene covers under half of the shortfall, and the cause of the remainder is unknown. Present in this sample are some 71,000 clones, roughly 91% of which were seen just once. The top ten hold approximately 1.5% of the sample. After removal of 10 bases from V and 0 bases from J, the junction retains 10 bases not matched to a gene. Including cysteine and phenylalanine, the CDR3 has 16 amino acids. Solely the CDR3 DNA is kept, with 48 bases framed from the first base. Looking up the germline V gene yields CDR1 SNHLY and CDR2 FYNNEI. About this clone itself: Its target antigen remains unknown. No base quality information exists; no much larger clone differs at one position.

This TCR came from a female donor with multiple sclerosis, enrolled in a pregnancy study. Specimen: peripheral blood, collected in the third trimester of pregnancy. The rearranged segments are TRBV2 and TRBJ1-4, and 8 junction bases match TRBD1. CDR3 protein: CATSKGQAATNEKLFF. The nucleotides read TGTGCCACCTCGAAGGGACAGGCAGCAACTAATGAAAAACTGTTTTTT.